Presented here are 2 T cell receptor beta chains from one specimen sequenced in a study of T-cell reconstitution after alpha-beta-depleted transplantation in children listed by TCRdb under 2016. Receptor amplification or capture employed PCR. The data were produced on an Illumina HiSeq 2500. TCR libraries were prepared with molecular barcoding, using unique molecular identifiers to normalize TCRbeta repertoire quantification. The public reads were run again by TCRdb, first through fastp at Q25 and then through MiXCR, and only productive beta chains were kept. Duplicate CDR3 protein sequences are folded into a single record with the most common DNA and genes. The sample table holds roughly 500,000 distinct CDR3 sequences, of which around 18% were seen once. The ten largest clones capture roughly 3.3% of the sample. Specimen: PBMCs from the stem cell graft donor, collected from the stem cell graft. These receptors all come from a human donor who donated a stem cell graft to a child with acute lymphoblastic leukemia.

The V call is TRBV28, the J call TRBJ2-4; 12 bases map to TRBD2. This CDR3 is built from 13 residues. Germline V gene lookup returns CDR1 MDHEN and CDR2 SYDVKM. J lost 12 bases, V lost 6 bases, and 6 bases had no gene match. The CDR3 nucleotides are TGTGCCAGCAGGCCGGGACTAGCGGGTGATCAGTACTTC. The encoded protein is CASRPGLAGDQYF.

V gene TRBV15 combines with J gene TRBJ1-3; D gene ambiguous. The CDR3 contains 16 residues. From germline, CDR1 is LNHNV and CDR2 YYDKDF (reference sequence). Trimming shortened V by 5 bases and J by 4 bases, and 18 bases separated the two germline ends. The DNA of the CDR3 is TGTGCCACCAGCGGGAGAGGAGCGGGAACGGGAAACACCATATATTTT. The encoded protein is CATSGRGAGTGNTIYF.